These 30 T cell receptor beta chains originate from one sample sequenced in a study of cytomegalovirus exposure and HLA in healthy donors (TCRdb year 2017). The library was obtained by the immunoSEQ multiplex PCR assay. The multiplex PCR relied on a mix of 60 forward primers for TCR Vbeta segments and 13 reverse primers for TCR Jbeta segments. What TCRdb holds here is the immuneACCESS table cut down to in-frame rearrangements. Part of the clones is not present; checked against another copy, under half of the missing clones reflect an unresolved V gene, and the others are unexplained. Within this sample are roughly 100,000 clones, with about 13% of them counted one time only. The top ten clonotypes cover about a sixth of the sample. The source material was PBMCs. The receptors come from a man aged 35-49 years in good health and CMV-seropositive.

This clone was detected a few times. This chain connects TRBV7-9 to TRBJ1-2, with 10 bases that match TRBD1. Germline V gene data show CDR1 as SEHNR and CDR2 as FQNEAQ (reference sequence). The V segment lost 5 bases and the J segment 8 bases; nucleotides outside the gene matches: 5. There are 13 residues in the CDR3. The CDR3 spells CASSRDRGAGYTF. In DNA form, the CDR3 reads TGTGCCAGCAGCCGGGACAGGGGAGCGGGCTACACCTTC.

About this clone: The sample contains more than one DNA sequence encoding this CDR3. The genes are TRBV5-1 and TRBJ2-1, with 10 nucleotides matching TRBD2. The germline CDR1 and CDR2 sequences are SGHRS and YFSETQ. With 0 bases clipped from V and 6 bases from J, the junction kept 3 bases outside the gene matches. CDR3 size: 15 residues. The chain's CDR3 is CASSLGLAGVNEQFF. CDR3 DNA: TGCGCCAGCAGCTTGGGGCTAGCGGGGGTCAATGAGCAGTTCTTC.

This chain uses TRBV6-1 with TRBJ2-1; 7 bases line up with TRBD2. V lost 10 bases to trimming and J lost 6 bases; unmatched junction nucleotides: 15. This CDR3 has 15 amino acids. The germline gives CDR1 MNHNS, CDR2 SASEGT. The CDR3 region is CANSKAASGFNEQFF. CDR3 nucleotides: TGTGCCAACTCGAAGGCCGCTAGCGGTTTCAATGAGCAGTTCTTC.

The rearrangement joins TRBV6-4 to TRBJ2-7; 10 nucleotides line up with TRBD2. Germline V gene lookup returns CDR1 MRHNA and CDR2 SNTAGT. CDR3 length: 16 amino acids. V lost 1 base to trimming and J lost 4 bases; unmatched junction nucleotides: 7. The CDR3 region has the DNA TGTGCCAGCAGTGACTTAACAGGGACTAGCGAGTACGAGCAGTACTTC. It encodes CASSDLTGTSEYEQYF.

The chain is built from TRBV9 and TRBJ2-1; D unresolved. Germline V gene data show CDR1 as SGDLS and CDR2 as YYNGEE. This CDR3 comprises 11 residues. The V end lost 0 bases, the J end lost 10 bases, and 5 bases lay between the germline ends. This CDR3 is CASSVGREQFF. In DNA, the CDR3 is TGTGCCAGCAGCGTAGGGCGGGAGCAGTTCTTC. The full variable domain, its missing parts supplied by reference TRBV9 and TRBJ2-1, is DSGVTQTPKHLITATGQRVTLRCSPRSGDLSVYWYQQSLDQGLQFLIQYYNGEERAKGNILERFSAQQFPDLHSELNLSSLELGDSALYFCASSVGREQFFGPGTRLTVL.

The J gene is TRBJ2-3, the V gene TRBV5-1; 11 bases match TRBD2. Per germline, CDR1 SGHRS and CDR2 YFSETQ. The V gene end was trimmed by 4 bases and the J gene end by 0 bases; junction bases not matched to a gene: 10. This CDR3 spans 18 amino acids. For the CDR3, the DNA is TGCGCCAGCAGCCCGTACCGGGGGACTAGCGGCAGCACAGATACGCAGTATTTT. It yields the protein CASSPYRGTSGSTDTQYF.

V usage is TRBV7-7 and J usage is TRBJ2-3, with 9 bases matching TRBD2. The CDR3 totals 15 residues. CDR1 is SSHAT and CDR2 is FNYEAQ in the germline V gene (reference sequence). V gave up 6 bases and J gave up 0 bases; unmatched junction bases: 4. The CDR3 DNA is TGTGCCAGCAGTTCCGGGACTAGCAGCACAGATACGCAGTATTTT. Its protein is CASSSGTSSTDTQYF.

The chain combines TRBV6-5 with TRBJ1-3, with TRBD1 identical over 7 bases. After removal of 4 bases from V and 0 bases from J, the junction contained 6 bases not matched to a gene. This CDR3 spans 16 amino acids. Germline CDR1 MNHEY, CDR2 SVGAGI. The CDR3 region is CASSSLQGSSGNTIYF. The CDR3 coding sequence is TGTGCCAGCAGTTCCTTACAGGGGAGCTCTGGAAACACCATATATTTT.

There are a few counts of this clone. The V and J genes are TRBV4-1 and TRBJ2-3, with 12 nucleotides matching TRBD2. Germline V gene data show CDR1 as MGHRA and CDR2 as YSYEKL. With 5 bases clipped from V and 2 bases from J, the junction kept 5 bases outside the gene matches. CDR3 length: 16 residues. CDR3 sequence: CASSSRLAGATDTQYF. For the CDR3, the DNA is TGCGCCAGCAGCTCCCGACTAGCGGGAGCCACAGATACGCAGTATTTT.

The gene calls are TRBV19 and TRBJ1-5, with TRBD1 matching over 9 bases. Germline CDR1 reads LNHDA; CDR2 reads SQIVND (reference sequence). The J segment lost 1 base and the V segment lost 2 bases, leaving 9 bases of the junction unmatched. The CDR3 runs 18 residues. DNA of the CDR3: TGTGCCAGTAGTATAAAATACAGGGGGCCAGCAAGCAATCAGCCCCAGCATTTT. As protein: CASSIKYRGPASNQPQHF.

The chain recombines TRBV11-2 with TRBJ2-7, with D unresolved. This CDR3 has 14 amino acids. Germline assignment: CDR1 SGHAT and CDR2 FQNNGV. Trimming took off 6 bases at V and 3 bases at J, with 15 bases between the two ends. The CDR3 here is CASSPLAENYEQYF. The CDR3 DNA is TGTGCCAGCAGTCCCCTCGCAGAAAACTACGAGCAGTACTTC.

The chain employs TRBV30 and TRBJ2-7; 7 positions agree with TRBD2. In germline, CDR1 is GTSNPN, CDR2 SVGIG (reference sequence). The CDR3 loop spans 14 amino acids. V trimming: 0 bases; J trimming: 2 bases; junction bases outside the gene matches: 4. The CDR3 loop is CAWSVLGGPYEQYF. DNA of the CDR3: TGTGCCTGGAGTGTACTGGGAGGGCCCTACGAGCAGTACTTC.

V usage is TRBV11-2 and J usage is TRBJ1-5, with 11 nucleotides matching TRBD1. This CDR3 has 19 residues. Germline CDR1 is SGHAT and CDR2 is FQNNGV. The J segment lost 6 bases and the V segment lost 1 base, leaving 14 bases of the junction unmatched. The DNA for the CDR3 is TGTGCCAGCAGCTTAGGCCCGTCGTTTGGGACAGGGGGTGGTCAGCCCCAGCATTTT. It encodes CASSLGPSFGTGGGQPQHF. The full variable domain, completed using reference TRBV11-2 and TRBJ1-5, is EAGVAQSPRYKIIEKRQSVAFWCNPISGHATLYWYQQILGQGPKLLIQFQNNGVVDDSQLPKDRFSAERLKGVDSTLKIQPAKLEDSAVYLCASSLGPSFGTGGGQPQHFGDGTRLSIL.

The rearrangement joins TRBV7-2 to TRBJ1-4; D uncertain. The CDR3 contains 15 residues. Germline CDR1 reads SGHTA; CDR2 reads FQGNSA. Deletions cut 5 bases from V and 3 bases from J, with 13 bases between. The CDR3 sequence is CASSPPGLSNEKLFF. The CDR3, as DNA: TGTGCCAGCAGCCCCCCGGGTCTTTCTAATGAAAAACTGTTTTTT.

CDR3 in amino acids: CASSHLVGAEAFF. The CDR3 DNA follows: TGTGCCAGCAGTCATTTGGTGGGCGCTGAAGCTTTCTTT. The chain employs TRBV6-5 and TRBJ1-1; D uncertain. Deletions cut 5 bases from V and 6 bases from J, with 13 bases between. From germline, CDR1 is MNHEY and CDR2 SVGAGI. This CDR3 is 13 amino acids long.

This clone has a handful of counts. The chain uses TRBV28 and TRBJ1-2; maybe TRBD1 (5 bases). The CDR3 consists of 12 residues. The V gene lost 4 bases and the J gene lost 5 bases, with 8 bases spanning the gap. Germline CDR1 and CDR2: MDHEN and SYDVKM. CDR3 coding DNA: TGTGCCAGCAGTTCCCAGGGTTATGGCTACACCTTC. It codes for CASSSQGYGYTF.

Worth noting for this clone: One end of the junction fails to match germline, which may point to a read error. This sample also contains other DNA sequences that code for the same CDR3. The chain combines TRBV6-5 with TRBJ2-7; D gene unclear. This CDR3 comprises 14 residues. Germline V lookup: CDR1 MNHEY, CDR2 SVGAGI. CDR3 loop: CASSLFRGPYEQYF. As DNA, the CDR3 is TGTGCCAGCAGTCTCTTCCGAGGCCCCTACGAGCAGTACTTT.

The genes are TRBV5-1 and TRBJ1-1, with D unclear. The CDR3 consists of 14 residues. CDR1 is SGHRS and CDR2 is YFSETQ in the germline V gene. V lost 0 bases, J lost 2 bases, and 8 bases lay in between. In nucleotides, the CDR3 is TGCGCCAGCAGCTTGGGCAACATAAACACTGAAGCTTTCTTT. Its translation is CASSLGNINTEAFF.

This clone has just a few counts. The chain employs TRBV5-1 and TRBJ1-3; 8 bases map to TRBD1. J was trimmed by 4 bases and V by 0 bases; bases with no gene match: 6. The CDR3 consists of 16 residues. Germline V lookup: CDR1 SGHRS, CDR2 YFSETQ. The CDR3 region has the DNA TGCGCCAGCAGCTTGGAGGCAGGGGGCCTAGGAAACACCATATATTTT. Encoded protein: CASSLEAGGLGNTIYF.

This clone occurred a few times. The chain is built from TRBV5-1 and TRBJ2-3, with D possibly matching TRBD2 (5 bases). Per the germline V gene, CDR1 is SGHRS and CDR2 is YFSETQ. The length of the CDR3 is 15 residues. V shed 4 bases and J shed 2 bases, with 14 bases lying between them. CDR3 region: CASSPQERPTDTQYF. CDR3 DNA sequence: TGCGCCAGCAGCCCGCAGGAGCGGCCCACAGATACGCAGTATTTT.

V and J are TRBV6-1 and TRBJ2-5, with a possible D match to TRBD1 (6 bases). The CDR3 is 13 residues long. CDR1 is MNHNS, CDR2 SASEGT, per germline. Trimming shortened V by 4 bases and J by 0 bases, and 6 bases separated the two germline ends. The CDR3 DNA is TGTGCCAGCAGTGGGGACAACCAAGAGACCCAGTACTTC. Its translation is CASSGDNQETQYF.

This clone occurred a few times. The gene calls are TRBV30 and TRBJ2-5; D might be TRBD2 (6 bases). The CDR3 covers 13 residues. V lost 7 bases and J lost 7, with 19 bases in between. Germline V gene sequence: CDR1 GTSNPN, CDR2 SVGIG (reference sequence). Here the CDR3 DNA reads TGTGCCTTCCGAGCCCTCCTGCGGGGGACCCAGTACTTC. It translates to CAFRALLRGTQYF.

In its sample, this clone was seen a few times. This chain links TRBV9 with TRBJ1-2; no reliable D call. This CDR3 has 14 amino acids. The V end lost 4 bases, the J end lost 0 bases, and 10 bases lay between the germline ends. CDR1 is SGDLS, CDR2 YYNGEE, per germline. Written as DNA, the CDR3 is TGTGCCAGCAGCCTCGCCCGCGCTAACTATGGCTACACCTTC. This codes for CASSLARANYGYTF.

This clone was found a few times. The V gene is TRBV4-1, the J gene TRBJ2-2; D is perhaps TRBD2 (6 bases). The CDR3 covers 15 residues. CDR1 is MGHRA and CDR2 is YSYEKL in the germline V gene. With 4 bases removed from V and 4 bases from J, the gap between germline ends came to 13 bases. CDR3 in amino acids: CASSPRDSPTGELFF. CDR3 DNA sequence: TGCGCCAGCAGCCCTCGGGACTCCCCCACCGGGGAGCTGTTTTTT.

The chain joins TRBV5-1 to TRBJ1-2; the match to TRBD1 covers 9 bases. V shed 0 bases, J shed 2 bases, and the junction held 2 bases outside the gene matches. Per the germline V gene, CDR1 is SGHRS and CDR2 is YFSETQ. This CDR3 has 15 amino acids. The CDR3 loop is CASSLAGTGNYGYTF. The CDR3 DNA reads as TGCGCCAGCAGCTTGGCTGGGACAGGGAACTATGGCTACACCTTC.

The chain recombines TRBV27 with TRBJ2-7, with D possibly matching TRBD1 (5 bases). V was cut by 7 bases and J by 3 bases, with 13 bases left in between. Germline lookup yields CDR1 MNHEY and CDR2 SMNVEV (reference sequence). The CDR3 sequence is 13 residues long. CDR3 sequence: CASTSVRGYEQYF. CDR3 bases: TGTGCCAGCACGTCAGTAAGGGGCTACGAGCAGTACTTC.

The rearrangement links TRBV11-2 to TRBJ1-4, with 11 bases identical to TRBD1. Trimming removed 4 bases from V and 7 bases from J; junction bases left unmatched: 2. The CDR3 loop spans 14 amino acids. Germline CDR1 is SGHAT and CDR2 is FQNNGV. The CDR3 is CASSWDRGSEKLFF. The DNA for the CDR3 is TGTGCCAGCAGCTGGGACAGGGGGAGTGAAAAACTGTTTTTT.

DNA for the CDR3: TGTGCCAGCAGCTTAGTTGGCGGTGGGACCCAGTACTTC. Translated, it gives CASSLVGGGTQYF. V usage is TRBV13 and J usage is TRBJ2-5; D remains ambiguous. The CDR3 is 13 amino acids. CDR1 and CDR2 from the germline V gene are PRHDT and FYEKMQ (reference sequence). The V gene lost 1 base and the J gene lost 7 bases, with 10 bases spanning the gap.

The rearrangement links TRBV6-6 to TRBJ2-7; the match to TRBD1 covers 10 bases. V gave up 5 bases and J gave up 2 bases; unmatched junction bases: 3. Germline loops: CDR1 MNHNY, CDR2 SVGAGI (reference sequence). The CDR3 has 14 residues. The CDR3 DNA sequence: TGTGCCAGCAGTCCGGGACAGGGGACCTACGAGCAGTACTTC. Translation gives CASSPGQGTYEQYF.

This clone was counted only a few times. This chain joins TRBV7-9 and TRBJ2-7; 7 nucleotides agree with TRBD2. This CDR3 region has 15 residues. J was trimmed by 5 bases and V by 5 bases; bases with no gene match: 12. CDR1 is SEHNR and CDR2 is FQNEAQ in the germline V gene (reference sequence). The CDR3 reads CASSQRGARGDEQYF. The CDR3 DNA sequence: TGTGCCAGCAGCCAGAGGGGCGCACGGGGGGACGAGCAGTACTTC.